This T cell receptor beta chain was identified during a study of T cells in localized non-small cell lung cancer. Only in-frame clones appear in the TCRdb table, and some are missing; sequencing was by immunoSEQ multiplex PCR. The repertoire holds about 2,900 clones, around a third seen once, with 9.3% in the top ten. The V gene's germline CDR1 is SGHRS and CDR2 YFSETQ. After removal of 5 bases from V and 4 bases from J, the junction contained 5 bases not matched to a gene. This CDR3 region has 16 residues. Here the sequenced sample was normal lung tissue next to the tumor, taken before any cancer treatment. The chain carries TRBV5-1 and TRBJ2-1; 14 bases are a match to TRBD2. The TCR sequence derives from a male donor older than 55 with stage I squamous cell lung carcinoma. This CDR3 reads CASSRTSGGPYNEQFF. CDR3 nucleotide sequence: TGCGCCAGCAGTCGGACTAGCGGGGGGCCTTACAATGAGCAGTTCTTC.